A selection of T cell receptor beta chains follows, all from one sample in a study of cytomegalovirus exposure and HLA in healthy donors. Produced via immunoSEQ multiplex PCR; TCRdb's table is partial and in-frame only. The table has 120,000 to 150,000 clones, over 60% seen once. Sequencing was performed on PBMCs. The receptor set was obtained from a man aged 40-55 years in good health and CMV-seropositive. CDR3s include the opening cysteine and the closing phenylalanine or tryptophan. D genes are given only for firm matches. The size of a clone is reported for some rows only, either as once, few or many, or as a class for expanded clones.

D	size	J	V	DNA	CDR3
TRBD1	-	TRBJ1-2	TRBV4-3	TGCGCCAGCAGCCCGGGACAGGGACCGTATGGCTACACCTTC	CASSPGQGPYGYTF
TRBD1	-	TRBJ1-2	TRBV2	TGTGCCAGCAGCGGGGACAGGGGGCGAGGCTACACCTTC	CASSGDRGRGYTF
TRBD2	once	TRBJ2-3	TRBV7-2	TGTGCCAGCAGCACGACTAGCGGCACAGATACGCAGTATTTT	CASSTTSGTDTQYF
TRBD2	-	TRBJ2-5	TRBV27	TGTGCCAGCAGTTTATGGGGGACTAGCGGGAGTGGGGGTAAAGGGACCCAGTACTTC	CASSLWGTSGSGGKGTQYF
-	once	TRBJ1-5	TRBV5-4	TGTGCCAGCAGCTTAGGGGGAAAAATTAGCAATCAGCCCCAGCATTTT	CASSLGGKISNQPQHF
-	-	TRBJ2-7	TRBV27	TGTGCCAGCAGTCCCCTAGGGACAAGGAACTACGAGCAGTACTTC	CASSPLGTRNYEQYF
-	once	TRBJ2-7	TRBV6-6	TGTGCCAGCAGCCACGGGGACTACGAGCAGTACTTC	CASSHGDYEQYF
TRBD1	once	TRBJ2-7	TRBV28	TGTGCCAGCAGACCTCTAAGGGACAGCCCTTACGAGCAGTACTTC	CASRPLRDSPYEQYF
TRBD2	-	TRBJ2-2	TRBV4-1	TGCGCCAGCAGCCAAGCCCTAGCGGGAGGGCCGAACACCGGGGAGCTGTTTTTT	CASSQALAGGPNTGELFF
TRBD1	-	TRBJ2-1	TRBV29-1	TGCAGCGTTTTTGGACAGGCTGTAAGGGATGAGCAGTTCTTC	CSVFGQAVRDEQFF
TRBD2	once	TRBJ2-1	TRBV11-3	TGTGCCAGCAGCTTTGGACTAGCGCGCAATGAGCAGTTCTTC	CASSFGLARNEQFF
-	-	TRBJ1-1	TRBV28	TGTGCCAGCAGGGGGACTTCCTACACTGAAGCTTTCTTT	CASRGTSYTEAFF
-	-	TRBJ1-4	TRBV6-6	TGTGCCAGCAGTGATAGGGGGGGGGATGAAAAACTGTTTTTT	CASSDRGGDEKLFF
-	-	TRBJ2-2	TRBV27	TGTGCCAGCAGTTTATCCAGGGCGAACACCGGGGAGCTGTTTTTT	CASSLSRANTGELFF
TRBD2	-	TRBJ2-3	TRBV5-1	TGCGCCAGCAGTCGACTAGCGGGAGTGTCAGATACGCAGTATTTT	CASSRLAGVSDTQYF
-	-	TRBJ1-2	TRBV25-1	TGTGCCAGCCGTCCCCTCACAGGGTTAGGCTACACCTTC	CASRPLTGLGYTF
-	-	TRBJ1-1	TRBV6-5	TGTGCCAGCAGTTACGTCAGGGACACTGAAGCTTTCTTT	CASSYVRDTEAFF
TRBD1	-	TRBJ1-1	TRBV19	TGTGCCAGCGCGGACAGGACGAACACTGAAGCTTTCTTT	CASADRTNTEAFF
TRBD1	-	TRBJ2-7	TRBV6-5	TGTGCCAGCAGTTACTCAGGGACAGGGCAATACGAGCAGTACTTC	CASSYSGTGQYEQYF
TRBD1	-	TRBJ1-4	TRBV6-5	TGTGCCAGCAGTTACTCGTTTAGGACAGGGAATGAAAAACTGTTTTTT	CASSYSFRTGNEKLFF
-	-	TRBJ2-5	TRBV7-6	TGTGCCAGCAGCTCGCTGGGGGGAGGAGAGACCCAGTACTTC	CASSSLGGGETQYF
-	-	TRBJ1-3	TRBV27	TGTGCCAGCAGTTTAATCGGGGGGCAACCCATATATTTT	CASSLIGGQPIYF
-	-	TRBJ2-3	TRBV27	TGTGCCAGCAGTTTTCCCTACACAGATACGCAGTATTTT	CASSFPYTDTQYF
-	-	TRBJ2-2	TRBV19	TGTGCCAGTAGTAGGGTTAGTGTTGGGACATTGAACACCGGGGAGCTGTTTTTT	CASSRVSVGTLNTGELFF
-	-	TRBJ2-7	TRBV6-5	TGTGCCAGCAGGTCCGGGTCCTACGAGCAGTACTTC	CASRSGSYEQYF
TRBD2	-	TRBJ2-7	TRBV5-4	TGTGCCAGCAGCTCCGGGACTAGCGGGTTGTACGAGCAGTACTTC	CASSSGTSGLYEQYF
-	-	TRBJ2-7	TRBV9	TGTGCCAGCAGCGTGGACGGGAGCTCCTACGAGCAGTACTTC	CASSVDGSSYEQYF
-	-	TRBJ2-2	TRBV10-3	TGTGCCATATCCACCGGGACAACGAACACCGGGGAGCTGTTTTTT	CAISTGTTNTGELFF
TRBD2	few	TRBJ2-5	TRBV30	TGTGCCTGGAGAGCGGGAGCGGGAGAGACCCAGTACTTC	CAWRAGAGETQYF
-	-	TRBJ2-7	TRBV6-5	TGTGCCAGCAGTATAAATCCCTACGAGCAGTACTTC	CASSINPYEQYF
TRBD1	-	TRBJ1-6	TRBV5-1	TGCGCCAGCAGCTTTGGACAGGGGGCACGCAGGGGGTATAATTCACCCCTCCACTTT	CASSFGQGARRGYNSPLHF
-	-	TRBJ2-1	TRBV6-4	TGTGCCAGCAGTGACTCTTGGCGGGATTTGAATGAGCAGTTCTTC	CASSDSWRDLNEQFF
-	-	TRBJ2-4	TRBV10-1	TGCGCCAGCAGTGAGTCTTTACAGGGCATTCAGTACTTC	CASSESLQGIQYF
-	-	TRBJ2-7	TRBV25-1	TGTGCCAGCAGTGAAGCGCGGGAAGCCTACGAGCAGTACTTC	CASSEAREAYEQYF
TRBD2	once	TRBJ2-1	TRBV7-3	TGTGCCAGCAGCTTAGCGGGAGCGGCCTACAATGAGCAGTTCTTC	CASSLAGAAYNEQFF
TRBD1	-	TRBJ2-2	TRBV5-1	TGCGCCAGCAGCTCGGGACAGGGTTTCGGCGGGGAGCTGTTTTTT	CASSSGQGFGGELFF
TRBD2	once	TRBJ2-1	TRBV7-2	TGTGCCAGCAGCGGGGGACTAGCGGGAGTCAATGAGCAGTTCTTC	CASSGGLAGVNEQFF
TRBD1	-	TRBJ2-7	TRBV7-2	TGTGCCAGCAGCTTTATCCCAGGGACAGGTTACCCCTACGAGCAGTACTTC	CASSFIPGTGYPYEQYF
TRBD2	-	TRBJ2-2	TRBV4-3	TGCGCCAGCAGCCAAGTATTCAGGGCGGGGGCCGGGGAGCTGTTTTTT	CASSQVFRAGAGELFF
-	few	TRBJ2-5	TRBV6-5	TGTGCCAGCAGCCGCCTCGGGCAGGGCAAGAGAACCCAGTACTTC	CASSRLGQGKRTQYF
-	-	TRBJ1-1	TRBV7-2	TGTGCCAGCACCCCAGAGGGTGCGGCAGGATATCGGACTGAAGCTTTCTTT	CASTPEGAAGYRTEAFF